The 20 T cell receptor beta chains listed next were all sequenced from one sample in a study of CD8 T cells in ankylosing spondylitis. TCRdb fed the 5' RACE reads into MiXCR, producing one record per CDR3 protein. The data show about 250,000 distinct CDR3 sequences, 32% seen once. Sequencing was performed on blood, either unsorted or a sorted T cell fraction (not recorded which). The source is a male donor with ankylosing spondylitis or in good health (not recorded which).

This clonotype was seen more than once but under ten times. Its ends do not fully match the called genes, so a read error is possible. The chain joins TRBV5-1 to TRBJ2-3; D is ambiguous. The CDR3 length is 13 residues. Germline CDR1 is SGHRS and CDR2 is YFSETQ. The CDR3 DNA reads as TGTGCCAGCAGTTTAGGGTTAGCAGATACGCAGTATTTT. Encoded protein: CASSLGLADTQYF.

The chain carries TRBV12-3 or TRBV12-4 and TRBJ2-1; the match to TRBD1 covers 8 bases. The CDR3 is made up of 15 amino acids. V trimming: 5 bases; J trimming: 0 bases; junction bases outside the gene matches: 3. This chain's CDR3 is CASSPDRGSYNEQFF. DNA for the CDR3: TGTGCCAGCAGTCCCGACAGGGGCTCCTACAATGAGCAGTTCTTC.

The V and J genes are TRBV20-1 and TRBJ2-7; tentative D call: TRBD1 (5 bases). The CDR3 runs to 15 residues. V was clipped by 6 bases and J by 0 bases, with 18 bases between them. Germline V gives CDR1 DFQATT, CDR2 SNEGSKA (reference sequence). The CDR3 DNA follows: TGCAGTGCCAGCCCATACAGGACCTACTCCTACGAGCAGTACTTC. This translates into CSASPYRTYSYEQYF.

This clonotype was found a few times. The rearrangement links TRBV20-1 to TRBJ2-7; TRBD1 agrees at 7 bases. CDR1 DFQATT and CDR2 SNEGSKA come from the germline V gene (reference sequence). The CDR3 spans 15 residues. V shed 0 bases, J shed 0 bases, and the junction held 5 bases outside the gene matches. DNA of the CDR3: TGCAGTGCTAGAGATCCGACAGGGAGCTCCTACGAGCAGTACTTC. Translating it yields CSARDPTGSSYEQYF.

This clonotype was detected a few times. The J gene is TRBJ2-5, the V gene TRBV7-2, with D unclear. The CDR3 is 13 residues long. Germline V gene sequence: CDR1 SGHTA, CDR2 FQGNSA. Trimming shortened V by 3 bases and J by 2 bases, and 7 bases separated the two germline ends. CDR3 bases: TGTGCCAGCAGCTTTACTGGGCAAGAGACCCAGTACTTC. Its translation is CASSFTGQETQYF.

The table lists this clonotype with a few counts. This chain connects TRBV7-9 to TRBJ2-2, with a weak D call TRBD1 (5 bases). With 2 bases removed from V and 0 bases from J, the gap between germline ends came to 10 bases. Germline V gene lookup returns CDR1 SEHNR and CDR2 FQNEAQ (reference sequence). This CDR3 contains 16 residues. The CDR3 DNA reads TGTGCCAGCAGCTTAACAGGCCCCACGAACACCGGGGAGCTGTTTTTT. Translating it yields CASSLTGPTNTGELFF.

The sample holds a few counts of this clonotype. The rearrangement joins TRBV29-1 to TRBJ2-7; D unresolved. V lost 5 bases to trimming and J lost 0 bases, with 11 bases between them. Looked up from germline, CDR1 is SQVTM and CDR2 is ANQGSEA. This CDR3 comprises 13 residues. CDR3 sequence (DNA): TGCAGCGTTACGTTGTTTGACTCCTACGAGCAGTACTTC. Its protein is CSVTLFDSYEQYF.

The rearrangement uses TRBV29-1 and TRBJ2-1; 8 bases fit TRBD2. The ends lost 7 bases at V and 4 bases at J; junction bases unmatched: 9. Germline values: CDR1 SQVTM, CDR2 ANQGSEA. The CDR3 totals 14 residues. This chain's CDR3 is CSAFERGPYNEQFF. Written as DNA, the CDR3 is TGCAGCGCCTTCGAGCGGGGGCCTTACAATGAGCAGTTCTTC.

This clonotype occurred many times. V and J are TRBV4-1 and TRBJ2-5; D gene unclear. V was cut by 3 bases and J by 2 bases, with 7 bases left in between. CDR1 and CDR2 (germline): MGHRA, YSYEKL. The CDR3 totals 13 residues. In DNA form, the CDR3 reads TGCGCCAGCAGCCACCTTAATCAAGAGACCCAGTACTTC. It translates to CASSHLNQETQYF.

The rearrangement joins TRBV7-3 to TRBJ2-2; no clear D gene. The CDR3 sequence is 16 residues long. V lost 5 bases to trimming and J lost 0 bases, with 13 bases between them. Germline V lookup: CDR1 SGHTA, CDR2 FQGTGA. The CDR3 here is CASSRRPTPNTGELFF. The CDR3 coding sequence is TGTGCCAGCAGCCGACGCCCCACCCCGAACACCGGGGAGCTGTTTTTT.

This clonotype was observed a handful of times. The CDR3 sequence is CSVGPGLRNTEAFF. CDR3 DNA: TGCAGCGTGGGCCCGGGACTGCGGAACACTGAAGCTTTCTTT. This chain uses TRBV29-1 with TRBJ1-1, with D perhaps TRBD1 (5 bases). From germline, CDR1 is SQVTM and CDR2 ANQGSEA. This CDR3 has 14 residues. Trimming shortened V by 6 bases and J by 1 base, and 15 bases separated the two germline ends.

J is TRBJ1-2 and V is TRBV29-1, with D hard to call. Germline-derived CDR1 and CDR2 are SQVTM and ANQGSEA. This CDR3 contains 16 residues. V shed 6 bases and J shed 2 bases, with 22 bases lying between them. The CDR3 bases are TGCAGCGTCCTCGGCCCTCACCTTAAGGCGAACTATGGCTACACCTTC. As protein: CSVLGPHLKANYGYTF.

In this sample, this clonotype turned up many times. CDR3 amino acids: CSARPREGRWPHF. The CDR3 bases are TGCAGTGCTAGACCCAGGGAGGGCCGGTGGCCCCACTTT. The chain employs TRBV20-1 and TRBJ1-6, with D possibly matching TRBD1 (5 bases). The germline V gene encodes CDR1 DFQATT and CDR2 SNEGSKA (reference sequence). The CDR3 sequence is 13 residues long. V dropped 2 bases and J dropped 18 bases, with 20 bases sitting between them.

This clonotype was seen a handful of times. This rearrangement joins TRBV12-3 or TRBV12-4 to TRBJ2-7; the D gene could be TRBD1 or TRBD2 (5 bases each). The ends were cut back, 6 bases at V and 3 bases at J, with 12 bases in the middle. The CDR3 runs 13 residues. Here the CDR3 DNA reads TGTGCCAGCAGGGGACCGCCGTACTACGAGCAGTACTTC. Translating gives CASRGPPYYEQYF.

This clonotype has only a few counts. This chain joins TRBV20-1 and TRBJ1-6, with D possibly matching TRBD1 (6 bases). CDR3 length equals 13 residues. In germline, CDR1 is DFQATT, CDR2 SNEGSKA (reference sequence). Trimming pared 6 bases from V and 8 bases from J, leaving 14 bases between. This CDR3 reads CSALQGPDSPLHF. Here the CDR3 DNA reads TGCAGTGCATTACAGGGTCCGGATTCACCCCTCCACTTT.

The chain links TRBV5-1 to TRBJ1-2; 7 bases agree with TRBD1. This CDR3 is built from 15 residues. Germline CDR1 reads SGHRS; CDR2 reads YFSETQ. The J segment lost 6 bases and the V segment lost 3 bases, leaving 11 bases of the junction unmatched. This chain's CDR3 is CASSWGDRDADGYTF. The CDR3 coding sequence is TGCGCCAGCAGCTGGGGAGACAGGGATGCTGATGGCTACACCTTC.

The chain joins TRBV7-2 to TRBJ2-7, with 7 bases lining up with TRBD1. With V trimmed by 4 bases and J by 1 base, 4 bases remained unmatched. The CDR3 consists of 14 residues. Germline V gene sequence: CDR1 SGHTA, CDR2 FQGNSA. The CDR3 is CASSSQTGSYEQYF. DNA for the CDR3: TGTGCCAGCAGCTCTCAGACAGGGTCCTACGAGCAGTACTTC. Full variable domain (missing parts from reference TRBV7-2 and TRBJ2-7): GAGVSQSPSNKVTEKGKDVELRCDPISGHTALYWYRQSLGQGLEFLIYFQGNSAPDKSGLPSDRFSAERTGGSVSTLTIQRTQQEDSAVYLCASSSQTGSYEQYFGPGTRLTVT.

The J gene is TRBJ2-2, the V gene TRBV29-1; 10 nucleotides align to TRBD1. V trimming: 7 bases; J trimming: 4 bases; junction bases outside the gene matches: 3. The CDR3 is 13 amino acids. The germline V gene encodes CDR1 SQVTM and CDR2 ANQGSEA. The CDR3 spells CSARTGGTGELFF. In nucleotides, the CDR3 is TGCAGCGCTCGGACAGGGGGCACCGGGGAGCTGTTTTTT.

This sequence joins TRBV5-5 and TRBJ2-3; TRBD2 agrees at 8 bases. CDR3 length equals 15 residues. Germline CDR1 reads SGHKS; CDR2 reads YYEKEE (reference sequence). The V gene end was trimmed by 2 bases and the J gene end by 6 bases; junction bases not matched to a gene: 8. CDR3 sequence reads: CASSFPRGGSDTQYF. CDR3 DNA sequence: TGTGCCAGCAGCTTTCCACGCGGGGGGTCGGATACGCAGTATTTT. Complete variable domain (other parts from reference TRBV5-5 and TRBJ2-3): DAGVTQSPTHLIKTRGQQVTLRCSPISGHKSVSWYQQVLGQGPQFIFQYYEKEERGRGNFPDRFSARQFPNYSSELNVNALLLGDSALYLCASSFPRGGSDTQYFGPGTRLTVL.

This chain links TRBV7-9 with TRBJ1-1; D perhaps matches TRBD1 (5 bases). Germline assignment: CDR1 SEHNR and CDR2 FQNEAQ (reference sequence). This CDR3 has 13 residues. V lost 3 bases and J lost 1, with 6 bases in between. The chain's CDR3 is CASSFGANTEAFF. The CDR3 nucleotides read TGTGCCAGCAGCTTTGGGGCGAACACTGAAGCTTTCTTT.